These 21 T cell receptor beta chains came from one sample sequenced in a study of tumor-infiltrating lymphocytes in oesophageal squamous cell carcinoma. TCRdb passed the PCR reads through MiXCR, listing each CDR3 protein once. The repertoire holds around 13,000 distinct CDR3 sequences, with less than 55% as singletons. Sequencing was carried out using esophageal tumor tissue. These TCRs come from a female donor with esophageal squamous cell carcinoma.

The V gene is TRBV5-6, the J gene TRBJ2-3; weak D call: TRBD2 (7 bases). The germline V gene encodes CDR1 SGHDT and CDR2 YYEEEE. CDR3 length: 16 amino acids. The V and J ends lost 4 bases and 0 bases respectively, with 15 bases between them. For the CDR3, the DNA is TGTGCCAGCAGCCAGTACCGGGGGGCCAGCACAGATACGCAGTATTTT. Translation gives CASSQYRGASTDTQYF.

This sequence joins TRBV14 and TRBJ2-7; no firm D call. Matching the DNA end better, TRBJ2-1 makes the J call doubtful. CDR3 length: 16 residues. Germline CDR1 is SGHDN and CDR2 is FVKESK. CDR3: CASSQDRSPPNNEQFF. As DNA, the CDR3 is TGTGCCAGCAGCCAAGATCGGAGCCCTCCGAACAATGAGCAGTTCTTC.

The V gene is TRBV11-2, the J gene TRBJ2-1; D remains ambiguous. The end of the DNA fits TRBJ2-5 better, so the J call may be wrong. This CDR3 contains 14 residues. Germline V gives CDR1 SGHAT, CDR2 FQNNGV. CDR3 residues: CASSPNNRQETQYF. CDR3 bases: TGTGCCAGCAGCCCGAATAATCGGCAAGAGACCCAGTACTTC.

This clonotype turned up a few times. It is unclear where the CDR3 begins or ends on the DNA, so no DNA is shown, and the CDR3 is as TCRdb lists it. The V gene is TRBV28, the J gene TRBJ2-2. Looked up from germline, CDR1 is MDHEN and CDR2 is SYDVKM. A total of 13 residues make up the CDR3, ends included. The CDR3 protein is CASSGDTPGSCFF.

Worth noting for this clonotype: The conserved phenylalanine or tryptophan normally closing the CDR3 is absent here, so this likely arose from a read error. The limits of the CDR3 on the DNA are not certain, so only TCRdb's listed CDR3 is given. The rearrangement links TRBV6-1 to TRBJ2-6. The CDR3 comprises 8 residues, both ends counted. Germline V CDR1 and CDR2: MNHNS, SASEGT. CDR3 amino acids: CASSEIRG.

The chain links TRBV5-1 to TRBJ2-1, with 7 bases identical to TRBD1. TRBJ2-7 matches the DNA end more closely, so the J call is doubtful. Germline CDR1 reads SGHRS; CDR2 reads YFSETQ. The CDR3 contains 13 residues. CDR3 DNA: TGCGCCAGCAGCCCACAGGGGAGCTACGAGCAGTACTTC. It codes for CASSPQGSYEQYF.

V and J are TRBV12-3 or TRBV12-4 and TRBJ2-3; 10 bases are shared with TRBD2. The assigned J gene may be wrong: the sequence end matches TRBJ2-7 better. CDR3 length: 15 amino acids. The DNA of the CDR3 is TGTGCCAGCAGGGCCGGGACTAGCGCTTCCTACGAGCAGTACTTC. Translated: CASRAGTSASYEQYF.

This clonotype is termed medium-sized. A much larger clonotype is one base distant, so this may be a read error. The chain combines TRBV7-7 with TRBJ2-7; D not certain. The CDR3 is 13 amino acids. Germline CDR1 SSHAT, CDR2 FNYEAQ (reference sequence). The CDR3 DNA is TGTGCTAGCAGCTTAGAATCCAACAATGAGCAGTACTTC. Translating gives CASSLESNNEQYF.

This clonotype was counted ten times or more. V gene TRBV5-1 combines with J gene TRBJ2-2; weak D call: TRBD2 (6 bases). The CDR3 contains 16 residues. CDR1 and CDR2 from the germline V gene are SGHRS and YFSETQ. The V gene lost 1 base and the J gene lost 3 bases, with 13 bases spanning the gap. The DNA for the CDR3 is TGCGCCAGCAGCTTGCATCCTAGCGAAGACACCGGGGAGCTGTTTTTT. It translates to CASSLHPSEDTGELFF.

This clonotype showed up many times. This rearrangement joins TRBV5-5 to TRBJ2-5, with D possibly matching TRBD2 (5 bases). V shed 5 bases and J shed 6 bases, with 14 bases lying between them. The CDR3 extends over 13 amino acids. Germline CDR1 is SGHKS and CDR2 is YYEKEE (reference sequence). In nucleotides, the CDR3 is TGTGCCAGCAGTCGTGGACTGTTGCAGACCCAGTACTTC. It codes for CASSRGLLQTQYF.

V and J are TRBV7-8 and TRBJ2-1, with D perhaps TRBD2 (5 bases). Germline V CDR1 and CDR2: SGHVS, FQNEAQ. The CDR3 loop spans 16 amino acids. V lost 1 base to trimming and J lost 1 base, with 11 bases between them. Here the CDR3 DNA reads TGTGCCAGCAGCTTAGTGCCTAGCCCTTCCTACAATGAGCAGTTCTTC. It is translated as CASSLVPSPSYNEQFF. The whole variable domain, remainder taken from reference TRBV7-8 and TRBJ2-1, is GAGVSQSPRYKVAKRGQDVALRCDPISGHVSLFWYQQALGQGPEFLTYFQNEAQLDKSGLPSDRFFAERPEGSVSTLKIQRTQQEDSAVYLCASSLVPSPSYNEQFFGPGTRLTVL.

This clonotype was found a few times. J is TRBJ2-3 and V is TRBV7-2; no firm D call. CDR1 and CDR2 (germline): SGHTA, FQGNSA. V lost 0 bases and J lost 2, with 9 bases in between. This CDR3 has 15 residues. The CDR3 is CASSLAGSVTDTQYF. The CDR3 DNA is TGTGCCAGCAGCTTAGCCGGATCAGTCACAGATACGCAGTATTTT.

This clonotype was seen a few times. Mismatch with germline at one junction end may stem from a read error. V is TRBV18 and J is TRBJ1-1, with 10 bases lining up with TRBD1. CDR3 length: 15 residues. CDR1 KGHSH and CDR2 LQKENI come from the germline V gene. In DNA form, the CDR3 reads TGTGCCAGCTCACCCCCGGGACAGGGGCCCTACGAGCAGTACTTT. Its protein is CASSPPGQGPYEQYF.

The V call is TRBV7-2, the J call TRBJ2-5, with TRBD2 identical over 7 bases. With the DNA end fitting TRBJ2-7 better, the J assignment may be wrong. CDR3 length: 16 residues. CDR1 and CDR2 (germline): SGHTA, FQGNSA. CDR3 region: CASSLDTSRGDYEQYF. CDR3 DNA: TGTGCCAGCAGCTTGGATACTAGTCGGGGGGACTACGAGCAGTACTTC.

The V and J genes are TRBV14 and TRBJ2-5; tentatively, D is TRBD1 (5 bases). Germline V gene sequence: CDR1 SGHDN, CDR2 FVKESK. The CDR3 is 14 amino acids. V lost 3 bases and J 11 bases, leaving 19 bases between the germline ends. The CDR3 nucleotides are TGTGCCAGCAGCCACCCCGGTGGGGCCAATGAGCAGTACTTC. It yields the protein CASSHPGGANEQYF.

This chain uses TRBV7-3 with TRBJ2-4, with D perhaps assigned TRBD1 or TRBD2 (6 bases each). The end of the DNA aligns better with TRBJ2-1, so the J call may be wrong. The CDR3 loop spans 19 amino acids. The V gene's germline CDR1 is SGHTA and CDR2 FQGTGA. The CDR3 region has the DNA TGTGCCAGCAGCTTAGGCCCCCACGAGGGGGAGGCTCGATGGAATGAGCAGTTCTTC. Encoded protein: CASSLGPHEGEARWNEQFF.

J is TRBJ2-7 and V is TRBV19; D is undetermined. The V end was cut by 10 bases, the J end by 7 bases, with 20 bases between. The CDR3 runs to 13 residues. The germline V gene encodes CDR1 LNHDA and CDR2 SQIVND (reference sequence). In nucleotides, the CDR3 is TGTGCCACCAAACCCCGGGCCCACCCTGAGCAGTACTTC. Translated: CATKPRAHPEQYF.

The genes are TRBV7-2 and TRBJ1-4; D possibly corresponds to TRBD1 (5 bases). Germline V CDR1 and CDR2: SGHTA, FQGNSA. This CDR3 contains 14 residues. V was shortened by 5 bases and J by 5 bases, with 12 bases between the two germline ends. Written as DNA, the CDR3 is TGTGCCAGCAGCCTGGCGACAGTGAATGAAAAACTGTTTTTT. This encodes CASSLATVNEKLFF.

V usage is TRBV7-2 and J usage is TRBJ1-1, with D possibly TRBD1 on 6 matching bases. The germline V gene encodes CDR1 SGHTA and CDR2 FQGNSA. Trimming took 5 bases from V and 2 from J, leaving 15 bases between them. CDR3 length: 15 amino acids. In DNA, the CDR3 is TGTGCCAGCAGCATTAGTGGGACATCTAACACTGAAGCTTTCTTT. It translates to CASSISGTSNTEAFF.

The chain carries TRBV29-1 and TRBJ2-7; 9 bases fit TRBD2. This CDR3 has 13 residues. V lost 4 bases and J lost 3; bases outside the gene matches: 4. CDR1 is SQVTM and CDR2 is ANQGSEA in the germline V gene. CDR3 protein: CSVGLAGIYEQYF. For the CDR3, the DNA is TGCAGCGTTGGTCTAGCGGGAATCTACGAGCAGTACTTC.

J is TRBJ2-4 and V is TRBV27, with a weak D call TRBD1 (6 bases). CDR1 is MNHEY and CDR2 is SMNVEV in the germline V gene (reference sequence). V shed 1 base and J shed 13 bases, with 14 bases lying between them. CDR3 size: 13 residues. The CDR3 DNA reads TGTGCCAGCAGTTTATTGGGTAAGGGGGAGCAGTACTTC. Its translation is CASSLLGKGEQYF.